This T cell receptor (beta chain) was obtained from a study of T cell responses to AZD1222 COVID-19 vaccine. Study-wide results and caveats: CD4 TCRs associated with vaccination spanned spike, dominating at 160-218 and 743-854. The number of AZD1222 recipients seropositive at baseline was only 6 or 7. Nearly half of the spike-specific TCRs reportedly recognize variant regions that carry no mutations. Clonal diversity may have been underestimated in mostly white British donors.

Generated by immunoSEQ multiplex PCR, the TCRdb table keeps only in-frame clones and is missing some. The sample consists of some 150,000 clones, 82% of them appearing once. Germline lookup yields CDR1 SEHNR and CDR2 FQNEAQ (reference sequence). The CDR3 is 15 amino acids. Trimming removed 2 bases at V and 2 bases at J, with 7 bases between. This clone was detected once. Its specificity is not known. The source was peripheral blood, collected on day 0 of MenACWY control vaccination. The rearrangement joins TRBV7-9 to TRBJ2-6, with D maybe TRBD1 (6 bases). The clonotype originates from an adult in good health. The CDR3 loop is CASSLPGAGANVLTF. CDR3 in DNA: TGTGCCAGCAGCTTACCAGGGGCTGGGGCCAACGTCCTGACTTTC.